This entry describes one T cell receptor beta chain. These data belong to a study of T cell changes during pregnancy in multiple sclerosis. Trimming took 2 bases from V and 4 from J, leaving 14 bases between them. The CDR3 length is 15 residues. The germline V gene encodes CDR1 MNHEY and CDR2 SMNVEV (reference sequence). The method was immunoSEQ multiplex PCR; TCRdb's version includes in-frame clones alone and lacks a portion of them. The table shows approximately 40,000 clones, with 88% occurring only once. This receptor was identified in a female donor with multiple sclerosis, enrolled in a pregnancy study. This chain uses TRBV27 with TRBJ2-5, with D possibly TRBD1 on 5 matching bases. This specimen consisted of CD4+ T cells from peripheral blood mononuclear cells, obtained in the second trimester of pregnancy. The CDR3: CASSLIDSWRETQYF. The CDR3 DNA is TGTGCCAGCAGTTTAATTGACAGTTGGAGAGAGACCCAGTACTTC.